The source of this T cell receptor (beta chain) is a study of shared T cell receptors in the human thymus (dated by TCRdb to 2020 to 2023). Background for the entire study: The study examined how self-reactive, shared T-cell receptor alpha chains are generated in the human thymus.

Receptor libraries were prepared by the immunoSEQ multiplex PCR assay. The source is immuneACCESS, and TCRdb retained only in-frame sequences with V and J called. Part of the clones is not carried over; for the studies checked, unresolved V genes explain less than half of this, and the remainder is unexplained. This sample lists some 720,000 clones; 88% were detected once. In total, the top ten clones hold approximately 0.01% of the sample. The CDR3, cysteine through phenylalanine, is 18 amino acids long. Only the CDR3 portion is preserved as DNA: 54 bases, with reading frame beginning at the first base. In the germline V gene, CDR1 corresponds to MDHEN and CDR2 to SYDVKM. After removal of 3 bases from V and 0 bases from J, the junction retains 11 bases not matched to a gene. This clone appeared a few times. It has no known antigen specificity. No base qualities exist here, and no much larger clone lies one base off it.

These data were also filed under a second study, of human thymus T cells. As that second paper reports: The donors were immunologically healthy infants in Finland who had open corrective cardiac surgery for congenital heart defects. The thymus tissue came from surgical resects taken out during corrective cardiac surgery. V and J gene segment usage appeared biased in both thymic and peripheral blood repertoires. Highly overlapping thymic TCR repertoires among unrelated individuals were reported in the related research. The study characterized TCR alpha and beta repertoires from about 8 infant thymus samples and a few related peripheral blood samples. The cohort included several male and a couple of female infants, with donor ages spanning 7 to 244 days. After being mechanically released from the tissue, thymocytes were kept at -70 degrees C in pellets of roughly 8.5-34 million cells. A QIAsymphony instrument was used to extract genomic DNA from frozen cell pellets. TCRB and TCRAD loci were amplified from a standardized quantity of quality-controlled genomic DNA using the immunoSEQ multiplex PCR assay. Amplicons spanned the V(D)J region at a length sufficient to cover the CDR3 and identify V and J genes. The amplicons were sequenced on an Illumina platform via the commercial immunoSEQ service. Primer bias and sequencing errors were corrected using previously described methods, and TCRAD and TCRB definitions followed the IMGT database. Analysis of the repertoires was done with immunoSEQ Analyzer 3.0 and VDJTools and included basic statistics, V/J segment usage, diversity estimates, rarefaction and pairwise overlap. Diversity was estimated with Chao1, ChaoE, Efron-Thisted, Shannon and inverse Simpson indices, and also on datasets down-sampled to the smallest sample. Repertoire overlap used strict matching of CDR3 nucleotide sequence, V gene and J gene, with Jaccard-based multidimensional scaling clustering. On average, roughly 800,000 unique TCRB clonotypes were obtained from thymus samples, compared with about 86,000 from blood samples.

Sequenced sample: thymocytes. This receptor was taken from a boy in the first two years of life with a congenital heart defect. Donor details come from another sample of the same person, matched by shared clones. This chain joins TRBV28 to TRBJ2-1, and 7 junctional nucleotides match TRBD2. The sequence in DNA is TGTGCCAGCAGTTTGGTGCGGGAGTCCCCCCGCTCCTACAATGAGCAGTTCTTC. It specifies CASSLVRESPRSYNEQFF.